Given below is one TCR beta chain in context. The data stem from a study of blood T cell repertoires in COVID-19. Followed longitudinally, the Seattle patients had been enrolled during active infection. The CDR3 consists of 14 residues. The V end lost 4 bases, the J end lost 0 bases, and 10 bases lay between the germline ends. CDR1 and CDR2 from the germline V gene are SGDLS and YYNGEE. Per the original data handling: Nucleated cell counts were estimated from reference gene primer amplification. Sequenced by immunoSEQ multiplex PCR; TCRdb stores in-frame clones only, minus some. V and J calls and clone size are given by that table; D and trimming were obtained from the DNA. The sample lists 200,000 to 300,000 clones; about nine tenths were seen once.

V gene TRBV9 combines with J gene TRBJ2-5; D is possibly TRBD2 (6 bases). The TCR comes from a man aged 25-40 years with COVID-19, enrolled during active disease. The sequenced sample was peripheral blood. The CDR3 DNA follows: TGTGCCAGCAGCTTAGGGACTCACCAAGAGACCCAGTACTTC. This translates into CASSLGTHQETQYF.